Shown below are 21 T cell receptor beta chains from a single sample sequenced in a study of cytomegalovirus exposure and HLA in healthy donors. Produced via immunoSEQ multiplex PCR; TCRdb's table is partial and in-frame only. The sample shows roughly 250,000 clones, around 90% of them seen only once. Sequencing was performed on PBMCs. Receptor source: a woman aged 18-30 years in good health and CMV-seronegative.

The V and J genes are TRBV28 and TRBJ1-1; D remains unclear. This CDR3 has 15 amino acids. Germline V CDR1 and CDR2: MDHEN, SYDVKM. Between the trimmed V and J ends, which lost 0 bases and 5 bases, there was a span of 13 bases. The CDR3 region is CASSLWEVGRTEAFF. The CDR3 nucleotides read TGTGCCAGCAGTTTATGGGAGGTCGGGAGAACTGAAGCTTTCTTT.

The genes are TRBV6-5 and TRBJ2-2; TRBD1 aligns across 7 bases. J gave up 7 bases and V 7 bases, and 3 bases lay outside the gene matches. Germline CDR1 reads MNHEY; CDR2 reads SVGAGI. This CDR3 contains 12 residues. CDR3 amino acids: CASTDRVGELFF. The CDR3 DNA reads as TGTGCCAGCACCGACAGGGTCGGGGAGCTGTTTTTT.

CDR3 nucleotide sequence: TGTGCCAGCAGTGAGGGCGGGGAAATTAGCACAGATACGCAGTATTTT. As protein: CASSEGGEISTDTQYF. This rearrangement joins TRBV6-4 to TRBJ2-3, with D tentatively TRBD2 (6 bases). Trimming stripped 3 bases from V and 0 bases from J, with 13 bases between. Germline V gene data show CDR1 as MRHNA and CDR2 as SNTAGT. This CDR3 comprises 16 residues.

The V gene is TRBV7-6, the J gene TRBJ1-5; D possibly corresponds to TRBD1 (5 bases). Trimming took 1 base from V and 1 from J, leaving 14 bases between them. The CDR3 has 17 amino acids. Germline-derived CDR1 and CDR2 are SGHVS and FNYEAQ. Here the CDR3 DNA reads TGTGCCAGCAGCTTAGAAACCGGGACTAGAAGCAATCAGCCCCAGCATTTT. The encoded protein is CASSLETGTRSNQPQHF.

DNA for the CDR3: TGCGCCAGCAGCCAAGAGGGAATCGGGGAAGAGACCCAGTACTTC. This sequence encodes CASSQEGIGEETQYF. The chain combines TRBV4-1 with TRBJ2-5, with a weak D call TRBD2 (5 bases). Between the trimmed V and J ends, which lost 0 bases and 3 bases, there was a span of 11 bases. This CDR3 contains 15 residues. Germline values: CDR1 MGHRA, CDR2 YSYEKL.

This clone was seen once. The gene calls are TRBV27 and TRBJ2-5; D remains ambiguous. Trimming left V 6 bases short and J 1 base short, with 9 bases between. The V gene's germline CDR1 is MNHEY and CDR2 SMNVEV (reference sequence). This CDR3 is built from 13 residues. As DNA, the CDR3 is TGTGCCAGCAGCCTGACTTTCCAAGAGACCCAGTACTTC. As protein: CASSLTFQETQYF.

The chain combines TRBV6-1 with TRBJ1-1; 9 bases map to TRBD1. This CDR3 has 15 residues. Unmatched junction bases numbered 6, after V lost 7 bases and J lost 0 bases. Germline V gene lookup returns CDR1 MNHNS and CDR2 SASEGT. The CDR3 loop is CASKPQGAMNTEAFF. CDR3 bases: TGTGCCAGCAAACCACAGGGGGCGATGAACACTGAAGCTTTCTTT.

The CDR3 is CASSFPLDSGGSYEQYF. The CDR3 DNA is TGTGCCAGCAGTTTTCCCCTGGACAGCGGGGGCTCCTACGAGCAGTACTTC. This chain links TRBV28 with TRBJ2-7; 8 nucleotides agree with TRBD2. The junction had 10 bases not matched to a gene; V was cut back by 3 bases and J by 0 bases. The germline CDR1 and CDR2 sequences are MDHEN and SYDVKM. This CDR3 has 17 amino acids.

The CDR3 spells CASSAAPGQGAQSSGNTIYF. The CDR3 nucleotides are TGTGCCAGTAGTGCTGCCCCGGGACAGGGGGCCCAGAGCTCTGGAAACACCATATATTTT. The chain couples TRBV19 to TRBJ1-3; 12 nucleotides line up with TRBD1. Germline CDR1 and CDR2: LNHDA and SQIVND (reference sequence). This CDR3 contains 20 residues. The junction had 14 bases not matched to a gene; V was cut back by 5 bases and J by 0 bases.

The rearrangement links TRBV28 to TRBJ2-5; 10 nucleotides match TRBD1. The ends lost 6 bases at V and 5 bases at J; junction bases unmatched: 6. The germline gives CDR1 MDHEN, CDR2 SYDVKM. CDR3 length: 14 residues. Here the CDR3 DNA reads TGTGCCAGCAGGGCGACAGGGGGCCCCGAGACCCAGTACTTC. It codes for CASRATGGPETQYF. The whole variable domain, filled in from reference TRBV28 and TRBJ2-5, reads DVKVTQSSRYLVKRTGEKVFLECVQDMDHENMFWYRQDPGLGLRLIYFSYDVKMKEKGDIPEGYSVSREKKERFSLILESASTNQTSMYLCASRATGGPETQYFGPGTRLLVL.

The chain links TRBV5-1 to TRBJ2-2; 7 bases are shared with TRBD1. The J segment lost 1 base and the V segment lost 4 bases, leaving 16 bases of the junction unmatched. The CDR3 consists of 19 residues. Germline CDR1 and CDR2: SGHRS and YFSETQ. CDR3 DNA: TGCGCCAGCAGCGTAGACTACTCTACAGGGGTTGTGAACACCGGGGAGCTGTTTTTT. It yields the protein CASSVDYSTGVVNTGELFF.

The V and J genes are TRBV9 and TRBJ2-2; D remains ambiguous. The CDR3 covers 15 residues. Germline V gene sequence: CDR1 SGDLS, CDR2 YYNGEE. V lost 0 bases and J lost 0, with 6 bases in between. In DNA, the CDR3 is TGTGCCAGCAGCGTAGCTACGTCGAACACCGGGGAGCTGTTTTTT. Residues: CASSVATSNTGELFF.

The J gene is TRBJ2-1, the V gene TRBV18, with TRBD2 identical over 8 bases. The CDR3 has 17 residues. J lost 8 bases, V lost 1 base, and 13 bases had no gene match. Germline lookup yields CDR1 KGHSH and CDR2 LQKENI. The CDR3 sequence is CASSPLEGVAGFYEQFF. The CDR3 DNA is TGTGCCAGCTCACCACTTGAGGGGGTAGCGGGGTTCTATGAGCAGTTCTTC.

The CDR3 sequence: CASSFASGGGYQETQYF. The CDR3 DNA reads TGTGCCAGCAGTTTTGCTAGCGGGGGCGGGTACCAAGAGACCCAGTACTTC. This chain connects TRBV27 to TRBJ2-5, with 10 bases aligning to TRBD2. Looked up from germline, CDR1 is MNHEY and CDR2 is SMNVEV (reference sequence). With 3 bases clipped from V and 0 bases from J, the junction kept 7 bases outside the gene matches. CDR3 size: 17 residues.

The rearrangement uses TRBV15 and TRBJ1-3, with D tentatively TRBD1 (6 bases). The CDR3 is 19 amino acids. CDR1 and CDR2 from the germline V gene are LNHNV and YYDKDF (reference sequence). V was clipped by 2 bases and J by 0 bases, with 20 bases between them. The CDR3 reads CATSRHLAGTTSSGNTIYF. The CDR3 DNA is TGTGCCACCAGCAGACATCTCGCCGGGACAACAAGCTCTGGAAACACCATATATTTT.

This clone was picked up one time. V gene TRBV18 combines with J gene TRBJ2-7; 9 nucleotides match TRBD1. V dropped 3 bases and J dropped 3; count of bases not matched to a gene: 15. CDR3 length: 18 residues. CDR1 and CDR2 (germline): KGHSH, LQKENI. For the CDR3, the DNA is TGTGCCAGCTCACCCGATATACCGGGACAGGGCTTCTACTACGAGCAGTACTTC. It translates to CASSPDIPGQGFYYEQYF.

V usage is TRBV7-2 and J usage is TRBJ1-1; the match to TRBD1 covers 9 bases. Trimming removed 5 bases from V and 7 bases from J; junction bases left unmatched: 8. Germline V CDR1 and CDR2: SGHTA, FQGNSA. This CDR3 is built from 14 residues. The CDR3 nucleotides read TGTGCCAGCAGCCAGACAGGGGGGAAGCGTGAAGCTTTCTTT. This gives the protein CASSQTGGKREAFF.

This chain joins TRBV4-1 and TRBJ2-1; D is perhaps TRBD2 (7 bases). V was pared by 3 bases and J by 11 bases, with 26 bases between. Germline V gene data show CDR1 as MGHRA and CDR2 as YSYEKL. CDR3 size: 17 residues. CDR3 residues: CASSHPGGFSGDPQQFF. The CDR3 DNA reads as TGCGCCAGCAGCCATCCCGGGGGGTTCTCAGGGGACCCTCAGCAGTTCTTC.

The J gene is TRBJ2-1, the V gene TRBV7-9; weak D call: TRBD2 (5 bases). The CDR3 contains 14 residues. Per the germline V gene, CDR1 is SEHNR and CDR2 is FQNEAQ (reference sequence). V gave up 1 base and J gave up 1 base, with 5 bases separating them. CDR3 nucleotides: TGTGCCAGCAGCTTAGGAGGGTCCTACAATGAGCAGTTCTTC. Translation: CASSLGGSYNEQFF.

The chain links TRBV5-1 to TRBJ1-1, with TRBD1 matching 7 bases. The CDR3 runs 14 residues. Trimming cost V 6 bases and J 0 bases; bases outside gene matches: 5. Germline V lookup: CDR1 SGHRS, CDR2 YFSETQ. The CDR3 DNA sequence: TGCGCCAGCACCCAAGACAGGGTGAACACTGAAGCTTTCTTT. Protein: CASTQDRVNTEAFF.

V and J are TRBV6-6 and TRBJ1-4; D not certain. V was cut by 8 bases and J by 0 bases, with 7 bases left in between. The CDR3 runs to 13 residues. The germline V gene has CDR1 MNHNY and CDR2 SVGAGI (reference sequence). CDR3 loop: CASRDATNEKLFF. CDR3 nucleotides: TGTGCCAGCCGGGATGCAACTAATGAAAAACTGTTTTTT.